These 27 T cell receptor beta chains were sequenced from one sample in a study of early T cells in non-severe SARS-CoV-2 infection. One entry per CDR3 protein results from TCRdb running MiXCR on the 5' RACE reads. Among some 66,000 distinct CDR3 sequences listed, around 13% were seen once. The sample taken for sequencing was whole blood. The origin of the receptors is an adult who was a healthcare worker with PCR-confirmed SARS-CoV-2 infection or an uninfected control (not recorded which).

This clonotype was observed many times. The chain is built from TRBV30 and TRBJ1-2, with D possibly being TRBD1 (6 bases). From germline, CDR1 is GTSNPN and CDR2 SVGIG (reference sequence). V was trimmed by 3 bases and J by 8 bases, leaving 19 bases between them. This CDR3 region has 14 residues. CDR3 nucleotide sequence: TGTGCCTGGAGGGGAATGGTAAACAGGGAAGGCTACACCTTC. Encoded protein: CAWRGMVNREGYTF. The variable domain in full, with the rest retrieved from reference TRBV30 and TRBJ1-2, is SQTIHQWPATLVQPVGSPLSLECTVEGTSNPNLYWYRQAAGRGLQLLFYSVGIGQISSEVPQNLSASRPQDRQFILSSKKLLLSDSGFYLCAWRGMVNREGYTFGSGTRLTVV.

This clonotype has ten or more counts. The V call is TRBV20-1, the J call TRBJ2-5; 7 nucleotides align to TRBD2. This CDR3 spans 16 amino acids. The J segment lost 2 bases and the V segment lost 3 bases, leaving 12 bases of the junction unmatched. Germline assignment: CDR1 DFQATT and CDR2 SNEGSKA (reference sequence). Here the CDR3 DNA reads TGCAGTGCTAGTACGTGGACTAGAGCTAGGCAAGAGACCCAGTACTTC. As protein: CSASTWTRARQETQYF.

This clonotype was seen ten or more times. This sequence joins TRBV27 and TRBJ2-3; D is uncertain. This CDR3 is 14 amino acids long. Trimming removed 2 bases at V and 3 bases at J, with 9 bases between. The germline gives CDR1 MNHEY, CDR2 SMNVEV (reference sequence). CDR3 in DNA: TGTGCCAGCAGTTTAAATCCTAAGACAGATACGCAGTATTTT. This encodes CASSLNPKTDTQYF.

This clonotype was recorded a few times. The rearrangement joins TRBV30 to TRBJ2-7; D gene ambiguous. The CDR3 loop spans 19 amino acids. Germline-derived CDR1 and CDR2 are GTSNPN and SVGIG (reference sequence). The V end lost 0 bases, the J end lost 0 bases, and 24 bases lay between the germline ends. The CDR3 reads CAWSVPSYLSPRSSYEQYF. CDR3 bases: TGTGCCTGGAGTGTACCGTCCTATTTGAGCCCCAGGAGCTCCTACGAGCAGTACTTC. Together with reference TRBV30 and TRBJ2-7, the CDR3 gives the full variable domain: SQTIHQWPATLVQPVGSPLSLECTVEGTSNPNLYWYRQAAGRGLQLLFYSVGIGQISSEVPQNLSASRPQDRQFILSSKKLLLSDSGFYLCAWSVPSYLSPRSSYEQYFGPGTRLTVT.

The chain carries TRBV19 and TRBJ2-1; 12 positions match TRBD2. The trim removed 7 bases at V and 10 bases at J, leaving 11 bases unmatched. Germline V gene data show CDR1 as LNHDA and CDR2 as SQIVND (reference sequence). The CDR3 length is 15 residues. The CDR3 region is CASNPLGLAGGEQFF. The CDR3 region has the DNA TGTGCCAGTAATCCCTTGGGGCTAGCGGGAGGGGAGCAGTTCTTC.

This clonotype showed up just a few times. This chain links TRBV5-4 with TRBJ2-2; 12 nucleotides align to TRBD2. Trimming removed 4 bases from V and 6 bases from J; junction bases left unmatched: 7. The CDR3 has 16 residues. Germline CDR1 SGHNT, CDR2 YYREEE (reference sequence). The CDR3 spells CASSPELAGGSGELFF. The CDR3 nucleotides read TGTGCCAGCAGCCCTGAACTAGCGGGAGGTTCCGGGGAGCTGTTTTTT.

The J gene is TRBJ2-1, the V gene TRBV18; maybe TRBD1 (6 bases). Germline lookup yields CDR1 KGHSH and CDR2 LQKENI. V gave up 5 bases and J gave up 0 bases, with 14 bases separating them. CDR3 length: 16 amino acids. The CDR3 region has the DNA TGTGCCAGCTCATCTACAGGGTACAGCTCCTACAATGAGCAGTTCTTC. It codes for CASSSTGYSSYNEQFF.

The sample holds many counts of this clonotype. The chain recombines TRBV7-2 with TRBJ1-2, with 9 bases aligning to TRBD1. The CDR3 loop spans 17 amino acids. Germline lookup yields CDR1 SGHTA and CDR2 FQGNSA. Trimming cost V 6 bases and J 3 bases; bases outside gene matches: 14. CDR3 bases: TGTGCCAGCAGAGACTCGAGGAGGGGACAGGGATACTATGGCTACACCTTC. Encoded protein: CASRDSRRGQGYYGYTF.

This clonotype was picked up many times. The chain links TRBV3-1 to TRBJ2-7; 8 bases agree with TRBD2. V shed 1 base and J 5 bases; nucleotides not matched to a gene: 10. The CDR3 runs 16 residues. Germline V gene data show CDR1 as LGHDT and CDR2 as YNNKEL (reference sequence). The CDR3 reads CASSQVAGQGRDEQYF. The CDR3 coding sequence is TGTGCCAGCAGCCAAGTAGCGGGGCAGGGCAGAGACGAGCAGTACTTC.

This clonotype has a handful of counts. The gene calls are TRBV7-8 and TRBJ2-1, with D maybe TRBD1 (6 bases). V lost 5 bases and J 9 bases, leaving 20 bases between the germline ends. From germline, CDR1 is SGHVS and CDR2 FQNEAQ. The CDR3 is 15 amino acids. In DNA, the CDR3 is TGTGCCAGCAGCGCCACCCCGGGACAAGGCTCTGAGCAGTTCTTC. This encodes CASSATPGQGSEQFF.

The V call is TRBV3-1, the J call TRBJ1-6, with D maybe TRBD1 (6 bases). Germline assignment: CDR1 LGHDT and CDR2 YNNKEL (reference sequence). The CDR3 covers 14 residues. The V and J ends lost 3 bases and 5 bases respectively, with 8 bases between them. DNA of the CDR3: TGTGCCAGCAGCCACAGGACAGATAATTCACCCCTCCACTTT. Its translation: CASSHRTDNSPLHF.

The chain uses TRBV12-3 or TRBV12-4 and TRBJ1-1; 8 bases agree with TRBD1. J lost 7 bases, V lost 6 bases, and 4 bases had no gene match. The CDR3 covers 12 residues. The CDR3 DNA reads TGTGCCAGCAGCAGACAGGGGTTTGAAGCTTTCTTT. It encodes CASSRQGFEAFF.

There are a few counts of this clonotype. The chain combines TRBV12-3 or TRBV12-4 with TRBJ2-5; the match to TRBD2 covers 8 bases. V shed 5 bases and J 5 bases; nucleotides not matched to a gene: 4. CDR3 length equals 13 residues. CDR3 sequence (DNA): TGTGCCAGCAGTCGGACTAGCCGGGAGACCCAGTACTTC. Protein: CASSRTSRETQYF.

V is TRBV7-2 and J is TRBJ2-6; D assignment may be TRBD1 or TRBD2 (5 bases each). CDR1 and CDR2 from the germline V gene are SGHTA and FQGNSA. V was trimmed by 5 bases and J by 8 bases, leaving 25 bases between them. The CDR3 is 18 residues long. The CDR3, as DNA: TGTGCCAGCAGCCCAACGGCTGGGGGTGTTTTAGGGACCAACGTCCTGACTTTC. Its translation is CASSPTAGGVLGTNVLTF.

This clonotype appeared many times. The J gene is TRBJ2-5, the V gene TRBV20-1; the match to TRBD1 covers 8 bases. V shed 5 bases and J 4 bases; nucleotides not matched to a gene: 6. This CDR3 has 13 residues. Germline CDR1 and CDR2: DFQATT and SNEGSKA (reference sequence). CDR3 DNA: TGCAGTGCTCGCCTGACAGGGGTAGAGACCCAGTACTTC. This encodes CSARLTGVETQYF.

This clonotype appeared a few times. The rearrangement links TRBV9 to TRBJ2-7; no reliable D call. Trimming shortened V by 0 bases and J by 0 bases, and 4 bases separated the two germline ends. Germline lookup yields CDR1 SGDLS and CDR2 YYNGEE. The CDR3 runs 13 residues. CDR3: CASSVEPSYEQYF. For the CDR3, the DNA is TGTGCCAGCAGCGTAGAACCCTCCTACGAGCAGTACTTC. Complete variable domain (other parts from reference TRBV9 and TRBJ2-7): DSGVTQTPKHLITATGQRVTLRCSPRSGDLSVYWYQQSLDQGLQFLIQYYNGEERAKGNILERFSAQQFPDLHSELNLSSLELGDSALYFCASSVEPSYEQYFGPGTRLTVT.

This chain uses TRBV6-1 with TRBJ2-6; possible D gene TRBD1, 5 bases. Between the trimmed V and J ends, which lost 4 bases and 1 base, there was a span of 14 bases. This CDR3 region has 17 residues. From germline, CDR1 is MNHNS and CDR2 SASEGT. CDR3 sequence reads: CASSAPTRVSGANVLTF. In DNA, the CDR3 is TGTGCCAGCAGTGCCCCCACCAGGGTTTCTGGGGCCAACGTCCTGACTTTC.

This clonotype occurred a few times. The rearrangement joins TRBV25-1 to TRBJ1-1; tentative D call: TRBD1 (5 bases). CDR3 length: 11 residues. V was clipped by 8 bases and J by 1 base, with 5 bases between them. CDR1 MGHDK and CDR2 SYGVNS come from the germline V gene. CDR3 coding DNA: TGTGCCAGCGGGGGGAACACTGAAGCTTTCTTT. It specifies CASGGNTEAFF.

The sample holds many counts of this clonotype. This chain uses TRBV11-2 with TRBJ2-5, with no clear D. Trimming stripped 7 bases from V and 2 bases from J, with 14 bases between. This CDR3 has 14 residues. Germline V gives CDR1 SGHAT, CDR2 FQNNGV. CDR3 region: CASTLRSGQETQYF. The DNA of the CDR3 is TGTGCCAGCACCTTGAGGTCAGGACAAGAGACCCAGTACTTC.

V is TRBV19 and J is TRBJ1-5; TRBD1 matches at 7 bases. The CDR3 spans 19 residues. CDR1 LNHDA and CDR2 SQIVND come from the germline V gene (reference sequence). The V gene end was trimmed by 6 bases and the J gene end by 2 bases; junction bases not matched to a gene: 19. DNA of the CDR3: TGTGCCAGTAGAGGAGTATACGTGACAGGGTTAGGAGGCAATCAGCCCCAGCATTTT. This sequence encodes CASRGVYVTGLGGNQPQHF.

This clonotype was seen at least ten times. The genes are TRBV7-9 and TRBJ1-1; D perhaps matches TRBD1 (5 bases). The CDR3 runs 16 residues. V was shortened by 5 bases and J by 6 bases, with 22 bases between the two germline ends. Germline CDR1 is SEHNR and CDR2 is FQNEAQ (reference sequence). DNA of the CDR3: TGTGCCAGCAGCCGGGGGGAGGGTCCGCGCTTCGCTGAAGCTTTCTTT. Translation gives CASSRGEGPRFAEAFF.

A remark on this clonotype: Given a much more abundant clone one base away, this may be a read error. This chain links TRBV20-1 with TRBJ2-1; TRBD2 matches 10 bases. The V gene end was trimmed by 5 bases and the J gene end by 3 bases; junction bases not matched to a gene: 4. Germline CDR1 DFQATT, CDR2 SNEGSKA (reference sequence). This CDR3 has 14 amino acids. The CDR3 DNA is TGCAGTGCTCGAGGACTAGCGGACTACAATGAGCAGTTCTTC. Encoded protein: CSARGLADYNEQFF.

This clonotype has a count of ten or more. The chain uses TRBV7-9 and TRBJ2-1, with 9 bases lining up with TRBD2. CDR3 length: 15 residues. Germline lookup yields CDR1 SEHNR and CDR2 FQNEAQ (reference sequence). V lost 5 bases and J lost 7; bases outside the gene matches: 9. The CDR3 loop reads CASSLLAGDMNEQFF. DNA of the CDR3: TGTGCCAGCAGCCTTTTAGCGGGAGATATGAATGAGCAGTTCTTC.

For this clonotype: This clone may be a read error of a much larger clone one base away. CDR3 amino acids: CASNRQTHTGGLFF. CDR3 coding DNA: TGTGCCAGCAACCGACAGACACACACCGGGGGGCTGTTTTTT. The genes are TRBV6-1 and TRBJ2-2; D is perhaps TRBD2 (6 bases). This CDR3 has 14 residues. Germline-derived CDR1 and CDR2 are MNHNS and SASEGT.

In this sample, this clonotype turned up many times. For the CDR3, the DNA is TGTGCCAGCAGCTTAATACTGGGTTTTGGCTACACCTTC. As protein: CASSLILGFGYTF. V is TRBV11-2 and J is TRBJ1-2; D is ambiguous. Per the germline V gene, CDR1 is SGHAT and CDR2 is FQNNGV. Deletions cut 2 bases from V and 7 bases from J, with 11 bases between. CDR3 length equals 13 residues.

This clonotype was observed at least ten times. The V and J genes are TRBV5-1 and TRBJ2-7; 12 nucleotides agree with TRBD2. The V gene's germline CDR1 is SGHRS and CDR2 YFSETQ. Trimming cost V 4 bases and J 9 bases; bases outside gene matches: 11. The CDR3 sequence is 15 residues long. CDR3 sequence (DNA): TGCGCCAGCAGCGTTTCTAGCGGGAGGGCCCTGGGGCAGTACTTC. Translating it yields CASSVSSGRALGQYF.

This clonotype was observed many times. CDR3: CASSPTRSGSVGEQFF. The CDR3 nucleotides read TGCGCCAGCTCCCCAACCCGGAGCGGGAGTGTCGGAGAGCAGTTCTTC. The V call is TRBV5-1, the J call TRBJ2-1, with TRBD2 matching 8 bases. The germline gives CDR1 SGHRS, CDR2 YFSETQ. There are 16 residues in the CDR3. J was trimmed by 10 bases and V by 7 bases; bases with no gene match: 19.